This section outlines one T cell receptor (beta chain) sequence together with its context. This sample was taken from a study of T-cell reconstitution after alpha-beta-depleted transplantation in children. Preparation of the TCRbeta library used unique molecular identifiers. TCRdb passed the PCR reads through MiXCR, listing each CDR3 protein once. Among roughly 590,000 distinct CDR3 sequences listed, roughly 17% were seen once. The CDR3 is 14 amino acids. V was clipped by 7 bases and J by 3 bases, with 16 bases between them. Per the germline V gene, CDR1 is SQVTM and CDR2 is ANQGSEA. The sample was PBMCs from the stem cell graft donor, taken from the stem cell graft. The clonotype comes from a human donor who donated a stem cell graft to a child with acute myeloid leukemia. V is TRBV29-1 and J is TRBJ1-5; TRBD1 is a possible D gene (6 bases). The CDR3 loop reads CSASYGGANQPQHF. CDR3 bases: TGCAGCGCTTCCTATGGGGGGGCCAATCAGCCCCAGCATTTT.